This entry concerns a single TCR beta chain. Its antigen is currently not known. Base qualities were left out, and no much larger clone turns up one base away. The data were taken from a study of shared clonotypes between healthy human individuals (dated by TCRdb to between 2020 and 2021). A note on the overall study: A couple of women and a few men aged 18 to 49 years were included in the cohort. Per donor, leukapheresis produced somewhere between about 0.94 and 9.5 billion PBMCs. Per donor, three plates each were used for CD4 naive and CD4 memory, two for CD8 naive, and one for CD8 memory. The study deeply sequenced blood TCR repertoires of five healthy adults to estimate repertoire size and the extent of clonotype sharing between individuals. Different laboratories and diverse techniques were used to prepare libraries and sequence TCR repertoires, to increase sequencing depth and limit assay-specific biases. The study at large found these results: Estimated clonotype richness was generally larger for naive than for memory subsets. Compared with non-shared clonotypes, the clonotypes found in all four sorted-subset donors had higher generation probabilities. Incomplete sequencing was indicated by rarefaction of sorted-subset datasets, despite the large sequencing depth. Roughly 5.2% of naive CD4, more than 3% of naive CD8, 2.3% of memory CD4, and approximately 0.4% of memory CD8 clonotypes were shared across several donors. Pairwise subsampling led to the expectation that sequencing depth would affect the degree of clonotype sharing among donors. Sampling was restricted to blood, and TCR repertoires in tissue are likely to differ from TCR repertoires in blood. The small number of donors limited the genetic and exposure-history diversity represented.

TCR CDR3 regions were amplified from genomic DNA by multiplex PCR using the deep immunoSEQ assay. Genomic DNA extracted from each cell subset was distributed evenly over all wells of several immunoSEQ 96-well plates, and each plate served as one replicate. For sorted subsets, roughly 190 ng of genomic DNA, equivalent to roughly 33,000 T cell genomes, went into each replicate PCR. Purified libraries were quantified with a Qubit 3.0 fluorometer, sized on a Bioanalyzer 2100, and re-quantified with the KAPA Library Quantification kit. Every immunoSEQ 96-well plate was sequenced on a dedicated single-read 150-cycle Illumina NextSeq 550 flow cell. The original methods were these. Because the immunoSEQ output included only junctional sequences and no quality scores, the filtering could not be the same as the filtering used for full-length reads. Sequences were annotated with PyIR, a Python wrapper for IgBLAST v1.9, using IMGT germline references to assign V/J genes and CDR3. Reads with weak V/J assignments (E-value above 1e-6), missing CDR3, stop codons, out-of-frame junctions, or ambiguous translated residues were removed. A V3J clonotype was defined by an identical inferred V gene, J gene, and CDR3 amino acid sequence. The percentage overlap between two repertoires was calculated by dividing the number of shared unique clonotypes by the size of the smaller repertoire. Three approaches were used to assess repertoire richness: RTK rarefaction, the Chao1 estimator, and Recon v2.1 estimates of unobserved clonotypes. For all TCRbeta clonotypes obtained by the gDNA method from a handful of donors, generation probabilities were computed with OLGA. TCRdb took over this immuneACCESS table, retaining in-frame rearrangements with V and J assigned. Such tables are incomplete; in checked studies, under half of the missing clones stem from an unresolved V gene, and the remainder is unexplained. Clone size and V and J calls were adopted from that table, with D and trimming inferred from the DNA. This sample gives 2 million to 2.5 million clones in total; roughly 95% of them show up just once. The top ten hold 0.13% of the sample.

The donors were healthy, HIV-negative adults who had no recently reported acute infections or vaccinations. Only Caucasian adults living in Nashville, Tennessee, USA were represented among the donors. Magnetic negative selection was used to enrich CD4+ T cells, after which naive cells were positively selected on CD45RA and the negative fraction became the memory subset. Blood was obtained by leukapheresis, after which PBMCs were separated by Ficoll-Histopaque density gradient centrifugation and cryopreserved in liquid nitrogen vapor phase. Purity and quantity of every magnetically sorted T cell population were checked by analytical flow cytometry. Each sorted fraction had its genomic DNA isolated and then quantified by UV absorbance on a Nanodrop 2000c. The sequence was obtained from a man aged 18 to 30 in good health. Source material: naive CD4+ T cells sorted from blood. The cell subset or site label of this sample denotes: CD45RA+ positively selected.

This receptor has the CDR3 CASSTRTGHGELFF. The DNA is as follows: TGTGCCAGCAGCACGAGGACAGGCCACGGGGAGCTGTTTTTT. The chain is encoded by TRBV11-3 joined to TRBJ2-2; 7 junctional bases match TRBD1. The CDR3 measures 14 amino acids from cysteine to phenylalanine. Only CDR3 DNA remains: 42 bases, in frame from the first base. As encoded in the germline V gene, CDR1 is SGHNT while CDR2 is YENEEA. For this chain, trimming is 5 bases at the V end and 7 bases at the J end, and the number of junction bases without a gene match is 7.